This TCR beta chain was sequenced in a study of blood T cells in healthy people across ages. Whole-study results and caveats: It was found that TCR beta diversity correlated strongly with the percentage of naive T cells. In the absence of known donor CMV status, changes in expanded clonotypes were possibly confounded.

Germline V gene lookup returns CDR1 DFQATT and CDR2 SNEGSKA (reference sequence). The CDR3 loop spans 12 amino acids. Trimming took 5 bases from V and 3 from J, leaving 10 bases between them. A second about 7 to 11 cycle PCR used barcoded and J-beta primers. TCRdb recomputed calls from the 5' RACE reads with MiXCR, one row per CDR3 protein. Of fewer than 1.5 million distinct CDR3 sequences listed, approximately 42% are singletons. This clonotype turned up a few times. Its antigen is currently unknown. Sequencing used blood. The TCR originated in a woman between 18 and 29 years old in good health. The rearrangement joins TRBV20-1 to TRBJ2-5; perhaps TRBD1 as D (5 bases). The CDR3 DNA sequence: TGCAGTGCTTATTCAGGGAAAGAGACCCAGTACTTC. Protein sequence: CSAYSGKETQYF.